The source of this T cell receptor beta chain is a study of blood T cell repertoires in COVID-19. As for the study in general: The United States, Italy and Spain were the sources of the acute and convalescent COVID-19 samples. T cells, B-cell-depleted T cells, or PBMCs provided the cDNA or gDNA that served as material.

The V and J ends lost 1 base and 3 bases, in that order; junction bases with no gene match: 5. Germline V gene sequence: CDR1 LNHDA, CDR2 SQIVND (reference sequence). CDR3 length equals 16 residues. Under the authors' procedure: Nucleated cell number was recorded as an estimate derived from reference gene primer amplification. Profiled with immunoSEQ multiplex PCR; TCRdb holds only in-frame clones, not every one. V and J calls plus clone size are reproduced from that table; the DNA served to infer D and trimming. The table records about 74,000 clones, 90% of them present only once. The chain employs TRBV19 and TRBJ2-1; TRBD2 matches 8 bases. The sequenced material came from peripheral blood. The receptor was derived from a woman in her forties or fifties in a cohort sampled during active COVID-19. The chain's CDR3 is CASSIGLASYYNEQFF. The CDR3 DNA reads TGTGCCAGTAGTATAGGACTAGCGAGTTACTACAATGAGCAGTTCTTC. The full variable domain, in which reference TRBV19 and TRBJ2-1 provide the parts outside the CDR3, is DGGITQSPKYLFRKEGQNVTLSCEQNLNHDAMYWYRQDPGQGLRLIYYSQIVNDFQKGDIAEGYSVSREKKESFPLTVTSAQKNPTAFYLCASSIGLASYYNEQFFGPGTRLTVL.